This T cell receptor (beta chain) was identified during a study of cytomegalovirus exposure and HLA in healthy donors. Study-wide points: It has been reported that TCR beta sequences accurately predicted the HLA-A and HLA-B alleles of most subjects.

PCR amplification relied on 60 Vbeta primers (plus 13 Jbeta primers). TCRdb keeps only in-frame clones here, not all; method: immunoSEQ multiplex PCR. The repertoire holds approximately 130,000 clones, around 75% seen once, with around 2.9% in the top ten. With V trimmed by 3 bases and J by 7 bases, 5 bases remained unmatched. This CDR3 region has 13 residues. Germline CDR1 reads SGHAT; CDR2 reads FQNNGV. On this clone: Its antigen is unidentified.

The chain employs TRBV11-2 and TRBJ1-2, with 7 bases matching TRBD1. Sequencing was carried out using PBMCs. The sequence derives from a man aged 30-40 years in good health and CMV-seronegative. In DNA, the CDR3 is TGTGCCAGCAGCTTCGGGACAGTCTCTGGCTACACCTTC. Translation: CASSFGTVSGYTF.